This is a list of T cell receptor beta chains from one sample in a study of CD8 T cells in Susac syndrome. TCRdb analysed the immunoSEQ multiplex PCR reads with MiXCR anew, one entry per CDR3 protein. The table includes 56,000 or so distinct CDR3 sequences, around 93% detected once. Sequenced input: CD8+ T cells from PBMCs. These receptors were collected from a human donor with Susac syndrome. Both conserved end residues are part of each CDR3. A D gene is named only where the DNA matches it firmly. Not every row has a clone size; where given, it reads once, few, many or a size class.

>NA|NA|TRBJ2-5|TRBV6-5
TGTGCCAGCAGTACACAGGGTGAAGAGACCCAGTACTTC
CASSTQGEETQYF
>NA|NA|TRBJ1-2|TRBV15
TGTGCCACCAGCAGAGAAACAGACTTGAGTGGCTACACCTTC
CATSRETDLSGYTF
>NA|NA|TRBJ2-7|TRBV5-1
TGCGCCAGCAGCGCAAACTACGAGCAGTACTTC
CASSANYEQYF
>NA|NA|TRBJ2-1|TRBV25-1
TGTGCCAGCAGTTGGGGGAACTCCTACAATGAGCAGTTCTTC
CASSWGNSYNEQFF
>TRBD2|NA|TRBJ2-5|TRBV3-1
TGTGCCAGCAGCACCCGGGACTATGAAGAGACCCAGTACTTC
CASSTRDYEETQYF
>NA|NA|TRBJ2-2|TRBV6-2/TRBV6-3
TGTGCCAGCAGTTACAACCGTGAGGAGCTGTTTTTT
CASSYNREELFF
>NA|NA|TRBJ1-2|TRBV28
TGTGCCAGCAGTTTAGACAGCCTCTATGGCTACACCTTC
CASSLDSLYGYTF
>TRBD2|NA|TRBJ2-1|TRBV10-2
TGCGCCAGCGGCGGGACTAGGGCGCATGAGCAGTTCTTC
CASGGTRAHEQFF
>NA|NA|TRBJ1-1|TRBV20-1
TGCAGTGCTAGAGATCAGGCAGGTCCACACACTGAAGCTTTCTTT
CSARDQAGPHTEAFF
>TRBD1|NA|TRBJ1-5|TRBV12-3/TRBV12-4
TGTGCCAGCAGTCCGGGACAGGGCAGGGCGGATAGCAATCAGCCCCAGCATTTT
CASSPGQGRADSNQPQHF
>TRBD2|NA|TRBJ2-3|TRBV3-1
TGTGCCAGCAGCCAGGCTAGCGGGGGCACAGATACGCAGTATTTT
CASSQASGGTDTQYF
>NA|NA|TRBJ2-3|TRBV28
TGTGCCAGCAGTTTAGAGGCCAGCACAGATACGCAGTATTTT
CASSLEASTDTQYF
>TRBD2|NA|TRBJ2-1|TRBV12-5
TGTGCTAGTGGTCTAGCGGGGTTGGGCAATGAGCAGTTCTTC
CASGLAGLGNEQFF
>NA|once|TRBJ2-2|TRBV20-1
TGCAGTGCTAGAGCGGTCGCTACCGGGGAGCTGTTTTTT
CSARAVATGELFF
>TRBD1|NA|TRBJ2-7|TRBV9
TGTGCCAGCAGCCTCGGACAGGACGAGCAGTACTTC
CASSLGQDEQYF
>NA|NA|TRBJ1-2|TRBV6-6
TGTGCCATTTCCCCACACAGAGAGTACTACACCTTC
CAISPHREYYTF
>TRBD1|NA|TRBJ1-1|TRBV9
TGTGCCAGCAGCCCCTTAATGAGGGGGCTGGATACTGAAGCTTTCTTT
CASSPLMRGLDTEAFF
>NA|once|TRBJ2-7|TRBV11-2
TGTGCCAGCAGCTTAGGGGGTCGACAGAATACCTACGAGCAGTACTTC
CASSLGGRQNTYEQYF
>NA|NA|TRBJ2-3|TRBV29-1
TGCAGCGCTACACCGCCTGAGACTAGAGATACGCAGTATTTT
CSATPPETRDTQYF
>NA|NA|TRBJ1-2|TRBV5-6
TGTGCCAGCAGTCCGGGGGAGGCCTATGGCTACACCTTC
CASSPGEAYGYTF
>TRBD1|few|TRBJ2-7|TRBV20-1
TGCAGTGCTAGATTCAGGGGGCAGAACGAGCAGTACTTC
CSARFRGQNEQYF
>NA|once|TRBJ2-3|TRBV28
TGTGCCAGCAGGCCGCTAGGGCTGGATACGCAGTATTTT
CASRPLGLDTQYF
>NA|NA|TRBJ2-7|TRBV20-1
TGCAGTGCTAGCGGGGGCCCCTCCTACGAGCAGTACTTC
CSASGGPSYEQYF
>TRBD1|NA|TRBJ2-7|TRBV6-5
TGTGCCAGCAGTTACGGGACAGGGGTCGAGCAGTACTTC
CASSYGTGVEQYF
>TRBD1|few|TRBJ2-7|TRBV29-1
TGCAGCGTTGGGACAGGGGGTTCCTACGAGCAGTACTTC
CSVGTGGSYEQYF
>TRBD2|NA|TRBJ2-1|TRBV27
TGTAACAGCAGTACCTTAGCGGGGGCCATCTACAATGAGCAGTTCTTC
CNSSTLAGAIYNEQFF
>TRBD1|medium-sized|TRBJ1-2|TRBV29-1
TGCAGCGCCGGGGACAGCCCCTCCTATGGCTACACCTTC
CSAGDSPSYGYTF
>NA|NA|TRBJ1-2|TRBV9
TGTGCCAGCAGCGGGAGGGGACATTACTATGGCTACACCTTC
CASSGRGHYYGYTF
>NA|few|TRBJ2-7|TRBV2
TGTGCCAGCAGTGGTTACGAGCAGTACTTC
CASSGYEQYF
>NA|NA|TRBJ2-5|TRBV4-3
TGCGCCAGCAGCCAAGATTTCCTAGGAGAGACCCAGTACTTC
CASSQDFLGETQYF
>TRBD1|NA|TRBJ2-7|TRBV4-2
TGTGCCAGCAGCCCCCGGGACAGATCCTACGAGCAGTACTTC
CASSPRDRSYEQYF
>NA|NA|TRBJ2-5|TRBV11-2
TGTGCCAGCAGCTTAGGTCTAGGCCAAGAGACCCAGTACTTC
CASSLGLGQETQYF
>NA|NA|TRBJ1-1|TRBV7-8
TGTGCCAGCAGCTTAGCGGACTCGGGGAGCACTGAAGCTTTCTTT
CASSLADSGSTEAFF
>TRBD2|NA|TRBJ2-6|TRBV20-1
TGCAGTGCTAGAGAGGCTAGCGGGGTGCGCTCTGGGGCCAACGTCCTGACTTTC
CSAREASGVRSGANVLTF
>NA|NA|TRBJ1-1|TRBV12-3/TRBV12-4
TGTGCCAGCAGTCGGATTTTATTCACTGAAGCTTTCTTT
CASSRILFTEAFF
>NA|NA|TRBJ1-5|TRBV7-6
TGTGCCAGCAGCCTAGTAGGGGTTTTTGAGCCCCAGCATTTT
CASSLVGVFEPQHF
>TRBD1|NA|TRBJ1-4|TRBV4-1
TGCGCCAGCGGGACAGGGTTAGCCGAAAAACTGTTTTTT
CASGTGLAEKLFF
>NA|NA|TRBJ1-2|TRBV2
TGTGCCAGCGATCGGGGCGCGGACTATGGCTACACCTTC
CASDRGADYGYTF
>TRBD2|NA|TRBJ2-3|TRBV19
TGTGCCAGTACCCAGGGACTAGCGGCGACAGATACGCAGTATTTT
CASTQGLAATDTQYF
>TRBD1|NA|TRBJ1-4|TRBV9
TGTGCCAGCAGCGTAGGGGACAGTTCTAATGAAAAACTGTTTTTT
CASSVGDSSNEKLFF
>NA|NA|TRBJ2-1|TRBV20-1
TGCAGTGCTAGAGATCCCGGGAATTCCTACAATGAGCAGTTCTTC
CSARDPGNSYNEQFF